This TCR beta chain is drawn from a study of T cell changes during pregnancy in multiple sclerosis. The assay was immunoSEQ multiplex PCR, and TCRdb's table has in-frame clones only and misses some. The table has 15,000 to 25,000 clones, about nine tenths seen once. Germline CDR1 and CDR2: MRHNA and SNTAGT. The CDR3 length is 14 residues. The V end was cut by 3 bases, the J end by 2 bases, with 10 bases between. This chain uses TRBV6-4 with TRBJ2-5; D possibly corresponds to TRBD2 (5 bases). The sequence was obtained from a female donor in good health, enrolled as a control in a pregnancy study. The sample was CD8+ T cells from peripheral blood mononuclear cells, taken in the third trimester of pregnancy. The CDR3 here is CASSEVGGQETQYF. The CDR3 DNA reads as TGTGCCAGCAGTGAAGTTGGCGGGCAAGAGACCCAGTACTTC.